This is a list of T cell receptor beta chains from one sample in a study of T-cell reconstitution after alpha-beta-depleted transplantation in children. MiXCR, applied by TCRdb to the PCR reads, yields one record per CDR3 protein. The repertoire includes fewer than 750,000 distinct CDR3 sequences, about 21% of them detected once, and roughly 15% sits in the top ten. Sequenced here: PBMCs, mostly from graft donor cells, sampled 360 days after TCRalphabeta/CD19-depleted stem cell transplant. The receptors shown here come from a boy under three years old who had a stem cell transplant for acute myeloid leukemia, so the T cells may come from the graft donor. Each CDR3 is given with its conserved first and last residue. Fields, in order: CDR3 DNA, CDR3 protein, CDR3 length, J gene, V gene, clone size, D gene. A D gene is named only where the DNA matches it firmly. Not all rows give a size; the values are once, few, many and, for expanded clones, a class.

TGCAGTGCTAGAGAACCGGGACAGGGTCACGAGCAGTACTTC	CSAREPGQGHEQYF	14	TRBJ2-7	TRBV20-1	many	TRBD1
TGTGCCAGCTCTCCGGAGGAACTAGCGGGGTACGAGCAGTACTTC	CASSPEELAGYEQYF	15	TRBJ2-7	TRBV18	-	TRBD2
TGTGCCAGCAGCATAACAGGGCCCCTCCCTAACTATGGCTACACCTTC	CASSITGPLPNYGYTF	16	TRBJ1-2	TRBV6-5	many	-
TGTGCCATCGGGAATAGCGGGGGGCTCAATGAGCAGTTCTTC	CAIGNSGGLNEQFF	14	TRBJ2-1	TRBV10-3	-	TRBD2
TGCAGTGCTTCTGAGGGAAAGAACACTGAAGCTTTCTTT	CSASEGKNTEAFF	13	TRBJ1-1	TRBV20-1	few	-
TGTGCCAGCAGTTCAAAGGGTTCCTACAATGAGCAGTTCTTC	CASSSKGSYNEQFF	14	TRBJ2-1	TRBV25-1	few	-
TGTGCCATGGACAGGGCGAACATTCAGTACTTC	CAMDRANIQYF	11	TRBJ2-4	TRBV7-2	many	TRBD1
TGTGCCAGCAGCGGCCATTTGGCAAAAGAGACCCAGTACTTC	CASSGHLAKETQYF	14	TRBJ2-5	TRBV5-5	many	-
TGTGCCAGCAGTTTTGGGGTGACTAGCCCTCAAGAGACCCAGTACTTC	CASSFGVTSPQETQYF	16	TRBJ2-5	TRBV12-3/TRBV12-4	few	TRBD2
TGTGCCAGCTCCCTTTTGGGGGGGCCCCAAGAGACCCAGTACTTC	CASSLLGGPQETQYF	15	TRBJ2-5	TRBV28	many	-
TGTGCCAGCAGTACACATCGCGTAGGGGAGACCCAGTACTTC	CASSTHRVGETQYF	14	TRBJ2-5	TRBV12-3/TRBV12-4	many	-
TGTGCCAGTAGTATCCTCGTGAACACTGAAGCTTTCTTT	CASSILVNTEAFF	13	TRBJ1-1	TRBV19	-	-
TGTGCCAGCAGCCAAGATACAACGATGCGCCGCTACTATGGCTACACCTTC	CASSQDTTMRRYYGYTF	17	TRBJ1-2	TRBV3-1	-	-
TGTGCCAGCAGCTTGATCCGGACAGGGAACACTGAAGCTTTCTTT	CASSLIRTGNTEAFF	15	TRBJ1-1	TRBV5-8	few	TRBD1
TGTGCCAGCAACCTTCGGGGGGGCACAGATACGCAGTATTTT	CASNLRGGTDTQYF	14	TRBJ2-3	TRBV3-1	many	TRBD2
TGTGCCAGCCTCCAAACCCGGGGACGGAATGAAGCTTTCTTT	CASLQTRGRNEAFF	14	TRBJ1-1	TRBV6-1	-	-
TGTGCCATCAGCCCCGTGGCGGAGTCAACAGATACGCAGTATTTT	CAISPVAESTDTQYF	15	TRBJ2-3	TRBV10-3	-	-
TGTGCCAGCAGCTTAAGTGTACGTTCAGAGACCCAGTACTTC	CASSLSVRSETQYF	14	TRBJ2-5	TRBV7-2	-	-
TGTGCCAGCAGCTTCTACAGGGGTTACGAGCAGTACTTC	CASSFYRGYEQYF	13	TRBJ2-7	TRBV13	many	TRBD1
TGTGCCAGCAGCTTACGCCCCCTAGTGGATGAGCAGTTCTTC	CASSLRPLVDEQFF	14	TRBJ2-1	TRBV7-3	once	-
TGTGCCAGCGGGGGCCGGGTGAACACTGAAGCTTTCTTT	CASGGRVNTEAFF	13	TRBJ1-1	TRBV25-1	few	-
TGCAGTGCTAGAGGCGGACAGTGGACACTAGCCAAAAACATTCAGTACTTC	CSARGGQWTLAKNIQYF	17	TRBJ2-4	TRBV20-1	-	-
TGTGCCAGCAGGCGAACGGGGGGTTGGGGCACAGATACGCAGTATTTT	CASRRTGGWGTDTQYF	16	TRBJ2-3	TRBV6-2/TRBV6-3	many	TRBD2
TGTGCCAGCAGTCTGGAGACAGGGATACTTTTTTCGAACACCGGGGAGCTGTTTTTT	CASSLETGILFSNTGELFF	19	TRBJ2-2	TRBV12-3/TRBV12-4	few	TRBD1
TGTGCCACCAGCAGAAAACGACAGGGGGCCCACGAGCAGTACTTC	CATSRKRQGAHEQYF	15	TRBJ2-7	TRBV15	-	TRBD1
TGCAGCGTTGACTACCTATTCTATGGCTACACCTTC	CSVDYLFYGYTF	12	TRBJ1-2	TRBV29-1	many	-
TGTGCCAGCAAGGGGGTGAAGGGGAAGGAGCAAGAGACCCAGTACTTC	CASKGVKGKEQETQYF	16	TRBJ2-5	TRBV2	-	-
TGTGCCAGCAGTTTTCAGTATCGTTCGACTGGGGCCAACGTCCTGACTTTC	CASSFQYRSTGANVLTF	17	TRBJ2-6	TRBV12-3/TRBV12-4	few	-
TGTGCCAGCAGCTCCCGGGCGGGGGCCAGCACAGATACGCAGTATTTT	CASSSRAGASTDTQYF	16	TRBJ2-3	TRBV12-3/TRBV12-4	few	-
TGTGCCAGCAGTCCCCTCTTTCCTGTACGGGGCACTGAAGCTTTCTTT	CASSPLFPVRGTEAFF	16	TRBJ1-1	TRBV6-1	-	-
TGCAGTGCTAGAGATCCCCCCTTAGCGCCAGAGCAAGAGACCCAGTACTTC	CSARDPPLAPEQETQYF	17	TRBJ2-5	TRBV20-1	-	-
TGTGCCACCAGCCTCATGGGGAGCGTCCTGACTTTC	CATSLMGSVLTF	12	TRBJ2-6	TRBV15	few	-
TGTGCCAGCAGCCTTAGAGCCGCAGGAGCAGACAGCACAGATACGCAGTATTTT	CASSLRAAGADSTDTQYF	18	TRBJ2-3	TRBV11-2	few	-
TGTGCCAGCACCGGGGGGCGCTCAGAGACCCAGTACTTC	CASTGGRSETQYF	13	TRBJ2-5	TRBV12-3/TRBV12-4	-	-
TGCAGCGTTCTAACTAGCGGGGGTTCGGATGAGCAGTTCTTC	CSVLTSGGSDEQFF	14	TRBJ2-1	TRBV29-1	many	TRBD2
TGTGCCACCAGCAGAGGCCTAGGGGTAGAGACCCAGTACTTC	CATSRGLGVETQYF	14	TRBJ2-5	TRBV15	-	-
TGTGCCAGCAGCCAAGTAACGGGGACTGACTATGGCTACACCTTC	CASSQVTGTDYGYTF	15	TRBJ1-2	TRBV4-2	many	-
TGTGCCAGCAGCTTGGGATCTCCCTGGCTAGCCAAAAACATTCAGTACTTC	CASSLGSPWLAKNIQYF	17	TRBJ2-4	TRBV5-6	-	-
TGTGCCAGCAGTCGAAGTTGGGGGTATAATTCACCCCTCCACTTT	CASSRSWGYNSPLHF	15	TRBJ1-6	TRBV12-3/TRBV12-4	many	-
TGCAGTGCTAGAGTCACTCTAGCGACGAAATACAATGAGCAGTTCTTC	CSARVTLATKYNEQFF	16	TRBJ2-1	TRBV20-1	-	-
TGTGCCAGCACCTTGAACCCAATTTCACCCCTCCACTTT	CASTLNPISPLHF	13	TRBJ1-6	TRBV6-1	-	-
TGTGCCACCAGCTATTCCTTACAGGGGCTAGGGGAAAAACTGTTTTTT	CATSYSLQGLGEKLFF	16	TRBJ1-4	TRBV15	few	TRBD1
TGCAGTGCCCCGTGCAGGGGCGCCCCTGGAGATACGCAGTATTTT	CSAPCRGAPGDTQYF	15	TRBJ2-3	TRBV20-1	-	-
TGCAGGGGGACAGGGGGCAATGGCTACACCTTC	CRGTGGNGYTF	11	TRBJ1-2	TRBV20-1	-	TRBD1
TGTGCCAGCACGTACCTGGAGACCCAGTACTTC	CASTYLETQYF	11	TRBJ2-5	TRBV7-2	-	-
TGCAGTGCTGAGAAGGCGGAGGTACACTATGGCTACACCTTC	CSAEKAEVHYGYTF	14	TRBJ1-2	TRBV20-1	few	-